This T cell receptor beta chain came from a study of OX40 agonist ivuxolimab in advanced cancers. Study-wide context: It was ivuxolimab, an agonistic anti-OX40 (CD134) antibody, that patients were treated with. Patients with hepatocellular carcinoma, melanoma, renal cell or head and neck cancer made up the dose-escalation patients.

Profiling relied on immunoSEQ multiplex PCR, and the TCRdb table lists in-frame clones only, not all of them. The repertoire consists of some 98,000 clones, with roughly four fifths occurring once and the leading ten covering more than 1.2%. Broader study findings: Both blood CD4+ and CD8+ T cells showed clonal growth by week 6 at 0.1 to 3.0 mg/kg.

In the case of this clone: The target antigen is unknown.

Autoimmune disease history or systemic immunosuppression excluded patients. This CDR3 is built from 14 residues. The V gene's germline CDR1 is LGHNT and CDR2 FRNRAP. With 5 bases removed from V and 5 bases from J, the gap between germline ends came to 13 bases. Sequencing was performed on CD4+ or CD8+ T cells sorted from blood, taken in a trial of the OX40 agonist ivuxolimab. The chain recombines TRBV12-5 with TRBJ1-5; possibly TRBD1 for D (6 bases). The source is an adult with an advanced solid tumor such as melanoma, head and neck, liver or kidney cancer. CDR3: CASGRGTNYQPQHF. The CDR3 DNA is TGTGCTAGTGGTCGAGGGACAAACTATCAGCCCCAGCATTTT.